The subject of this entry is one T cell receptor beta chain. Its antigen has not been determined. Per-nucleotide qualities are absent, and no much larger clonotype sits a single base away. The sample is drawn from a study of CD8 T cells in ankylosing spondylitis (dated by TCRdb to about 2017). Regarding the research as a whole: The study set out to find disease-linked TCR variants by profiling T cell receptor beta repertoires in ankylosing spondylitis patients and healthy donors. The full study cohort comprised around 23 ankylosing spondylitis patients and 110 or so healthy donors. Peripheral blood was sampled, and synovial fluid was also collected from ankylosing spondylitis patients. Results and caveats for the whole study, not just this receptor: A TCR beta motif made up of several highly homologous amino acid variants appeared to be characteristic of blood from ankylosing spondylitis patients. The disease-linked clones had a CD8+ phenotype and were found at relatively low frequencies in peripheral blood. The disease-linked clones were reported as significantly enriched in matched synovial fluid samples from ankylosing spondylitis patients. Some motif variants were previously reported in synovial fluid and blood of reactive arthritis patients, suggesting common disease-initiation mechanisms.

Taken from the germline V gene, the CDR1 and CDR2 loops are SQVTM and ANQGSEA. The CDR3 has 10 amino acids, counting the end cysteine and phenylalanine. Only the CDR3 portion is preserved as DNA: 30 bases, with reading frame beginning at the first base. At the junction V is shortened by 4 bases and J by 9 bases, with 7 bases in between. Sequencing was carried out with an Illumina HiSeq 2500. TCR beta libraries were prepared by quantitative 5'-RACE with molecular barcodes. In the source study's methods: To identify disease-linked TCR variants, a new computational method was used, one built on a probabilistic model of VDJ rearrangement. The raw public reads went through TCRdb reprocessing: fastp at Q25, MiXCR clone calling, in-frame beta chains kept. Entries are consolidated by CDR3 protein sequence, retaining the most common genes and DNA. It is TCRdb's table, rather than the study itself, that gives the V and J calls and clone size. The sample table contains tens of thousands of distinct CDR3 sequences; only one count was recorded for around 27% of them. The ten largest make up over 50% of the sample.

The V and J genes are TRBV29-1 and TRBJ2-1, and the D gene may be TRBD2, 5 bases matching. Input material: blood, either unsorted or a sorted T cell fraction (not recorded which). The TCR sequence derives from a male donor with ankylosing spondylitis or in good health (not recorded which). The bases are TGCAGCGTTGGTAGCGCTGAGCAGTTCTTC. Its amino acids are CSVGSAEQFF.